The sequence of this T cell receptor beta chain was determined in a study of cytomegalovirus exposure and HLA in healthy donors. Overall study results and limits: Immune exposure data for these donors was limited to CMV serostatus. An analysis was carried out at a later point. It showed that HLA-associated TCR beta chains were more clonally expanded than equally common non-associated chains.

Notes on this clone: The antigen is not known.

V was trimmed by 7 bases and J by 6 bases, leaving 13 bases between them. Germline V gene lookup returns CDR1 SGHRS and CDR2 YFSETQ. The CDR3 covers 12 residues. It was healthy bone marrow donors who served as donors. The PCR had 60 Vbeta and 13 Jbeta primers. TCRdb keeps only in-frame clones here, not all; method: immunoSEQ multiplex PCR. The data show 90,000 to 120,000 clones, with around three quarters seen just once and roughly 8% held by the top ten. The sample comprised PBMCs. V gene TRBV5-1 combines with J gene TRBJ1-1, with D unresolved. The source of this sequence is a young man in good health and CMV-seronegative. The CDR3: CASGISSAEAFF. The CDR3 nucleotides read TGCGCCAGCGGCATTTCAAGCGCTGAAGCTTTCTTT. Drawing the rest from reference TRBV5-1 and TRBJ1-1, the complete variable domain is KAGVTQTPRYLIKTRGQQVTLSCSPISGHRSVSWYQQTPGQGLQFLFEYFSETQRNKGNFPGRFSGRQFSNSRSEMNVSTLELGDSALYLCASGISSAEAFFGQGTRLTVV.